Shown below are 14 T cell receptor beta chains from a single sample sequenced in a study of T cell repertoires in cytomegalovirus infection (dated by TCRdb to the late 2010s). Their target antigens are unknown. Taken with the paper, the label for treatment or condition translates to: in vitro stimulation with specific CMV peptide epitopes to enrich CMV-specific T cells. Sequencing took place on an Illumina HiSeq 1500. TCRdb trimmed the raw reads at Q25, called clones with MiXCR and kept productive beta chains. For every CDR3 protein sequence, its rows merge into one entry that carries the most common genes and DNA. The sample yields approximately 730,000 distinct CDR3 sequences; 29% were counted once. Around 13% of the sample is taken by the ten largest. The sequencing used cultured CD8+ T cells from PBMCs, collected from culture after CMV antigen stimulation. These receptors came from a human donor in good health (CMV status not recorded). Some clones in this sample may be carry-over from other donors' samples.

This clonotype was seen repeatedly, ten times or more. J is TRBJ1-6 and V is TRBV12-3 or TRBV12-4; the D is unclear. There are 14 residues in the CDR3. Trimming took off 6 bases at V and 0 bases at J, with 6 bases between the two ends. The CDR3 nucleotides read TGTGCCAGCAGCTTGGGCTCCTATAATTCACCCCTCCACTTT. Translated: CASSLGSYNSPLHF.

This chain uses TRBV4-3 with TRBJ1-4, with a tentative D call TRBD1 (5 bases). Germline values: CDR1 LGHNA, CDR2 YSLEER. V gave up 0 bases and J gave up 8 bases, with 25 bases separating them. CDR3 size: 19 residues. The CDR3 is CASSQEAPPNQGPKEKLFF. CDR3 DNA: TGCGCCAGCAGCCAAGAAGCCCCCCCGAACCAGGGACCCAAAGAAAAACTGTTTTTT.

This clonotype appeared a single time. The V call is TRBV10-3, the J call TRBJ1-1, with D perhaps TRBD1 (6 bases). V lost 7 bases to trimming and J lost 0 bases, with 12 bases between them. The CDR3 is 14 residues long. CDR1 and CDR2 (germline): ENHRY, SYGVKD. CDR3 bases: TGTGCCATCAAAGAGGACAGATTGAACACTGAAGCTTTCTTT. Protein: CAIKEDRLNTEAFF.

The table lists this clonotype with a few counts. The V call is TRBV6-5, the J call TRBJ2-2; no clear D gene. The CDR3 is 16 residues long. Germline CDR1 reads MNHEY; CDR2 reads SVGAGI. V was shortened by 2 bases and J by 7 bases, with 17 bases between the two germline ends. The CDR3 spells CASSYPRAPVSGELFF. The DNA for the CDR3 is TGTGCCAGCAGTTACCCACGCGCCCCCGTGAGCGGGGAGCTGTTTTTT.

J is TRBJ1-5 and V is TRBV7-9; the D gene is possibly TRBD1 (6 bases). CDR3 length: 17 amino acids. Trimming left V 5 bases short and J 0 bases short, with 17 bases between. Germline values: CDR1 SEHNR, CDR2 FQNEAQ (reference sequence). CDR3 in DNA: TGTGCCAGCAGCCATTTCGACAGGCCCTATAGCAATCAGCCCCAGCATTTT. Its protein product is CASSHFDRPYSNQPQHF.

The table lists this clonotype with many counts. The gene calls are TRBV7-6 and TRBJ2-7, with TRBD1 matching over 10 bases. The V gene's germline CDR1 is SGHVS and CDR2 FNYEAQ. This CDR3 contains 15 residues. Trimming took 5 bases from V and 2 from J; bases not matched to a gene: 6. The CDR3 nucleotides read TGTGCCAGCAGCCCCGGGACAGGGGTCCCCTACGAGCAGTACGTC. It yields the protein CASSPGTGVPYEQYV.

This chain joins TRBV15 and TRBJ1-2; D call uncertain. The V gene lost 0 bases and the J gene lost 2 bases, with 16 bases spanning the gap. CDR3 length: 17 amino acids. Germline V gene sequence: CDR1 LNHNV, CDR2 YYDKDF (reference sequence). CDR3 amino acids: CATSRDRVPIENYGYTF. The CDR3 DNA reads as TGTGCCACCAGCAGAGATCGGGTGCCGATTGAAAACTATGGCTACACCTTC.

The chain couples TRBV6-5 to TRBJ1-5; no definite D call. CDR3 length equals 15 residues. V was trimmed by 5 bases and J by 7 bases, leaving 18 bases between them. The germline CDR1 and CDR2 sequences are MNHEY and SVGAGI. The CDR3 DNA is TGTGCCAGCAGTCTCGGGCTCCCGGTGGGGCAGCCCCAGCATTTT. It yields the protein CASSLGLPVGQPQHF.

This clonotype was recorded many times. The chain links TRBV7-2 to TRBJ2-2, with 8 bases matching TRBD1. The ends lost 3 bases at V and 1 base at J; junction bases unmatched: 4. Germline V gene data show CDR1 as SGHTA and CDR2 as FQGNSA. The CDR3 is 16 residues long. CDR3 in amino acids: CASSFPGTGNTGELFF. The CDR3 coding sequence is TGTGCCAGCAGCTTCCCCGGGACAGGGAACACCGGGGAGCTGTTTTTT.

This chain connects TRBV12-3 or TRBV12-4 to TRBJ2-1, with a weak D call TRBD1 (6 bases). CDR3 size: 12 residues. V lost 6 bases to trimming and J lost 13 bases, with 16 bases between them. CDR3 sequence reads: CASSLQLGAQFF. The CDR3 coding sequence is TGTGCCAGCAGCTTACAACTGGGGGCACAGTTCTTC.

This clonotype was counted many times. The V gene is TRBV7-8, the J gene TRBJ1-4; the D gene is possibly TRBD1 (5 bases). The germline V gene has CDR1 SGHVS and CDR2 FQNEAQ. The CDR3 has 13 amino acids. With 5 bases removed from V and 10 bases from J, the gap between germline ends came to 14 bases. CDR3 in amino acids: CASSPSQGGKLFF. CDR3 DNA sequence: TGTGCCAGCAGCCCGTCCCAGGGTGGAAAACTGTTTTTT.

This clonotype was observed a few times. This sequence joins TRBV7-9 and TRBJ2-5, with D perhaps matching TRBD1 or TRBD2 (6 bases each). The CDR3 contains 14 residues. Trimming pared 6 bases from V and 5 bases from J, leaving 16 bases between. Germline V gene data show CDR1 as SEHNR and CDR2 as FQNEAQ (reference sequence). The CDR3 here is CASSFPGGGETQYF. In nucleotides, the CDR3 is TGTGCCAGCAGTTTTCCCGGGGGCGGGGAGACCCAGTACTTC.

The chain recombines TRBV6-1 with TRBJ2-6, with unresolved D. The CDR3 consists of 19 residues. Germline V gene lookup returns CDR1 MNHNS and CDR2 SASEGT. V was trimmed by 2 bases and J by 0 bases, leaving 17 bases between them. In DNA, the CDR3 is TGTGCCAGCAGTGAAAGGGTGGGTCATGGAAGCTCTGGGGCCAACGTCCTGACTTTC. This gives the protein CASSERVGHGSSGANVLTF.

The chain joins TRBV4-1 to TRBJ2-7; no clear D gene. Per germline, CDR1 MGHRA and CDR2 YSYEKL. V lost 3 bases to trimming and J lost 0 bases, with 12 bases between them. CDR3 length: 15 amino acids. The CDR3 here is CASSHTGRSSYEQYF. For the CDR3, the DNA is TGCGCCAGCAGCCACACCGGTAGGAGCTCCTACGAGCAGTACTTC.